Included here is one TCR beta chain sequence, with context. The data originate from a study of glioma-infiltrating T cells after dendritic cell vaccination. Study-level background: Dendritic cell vaccination trial patients had either newly diagnosed or recurrent glioblastoma.

Amplification used 60 V beta primers and 13 J beta primers. TCRdb's table, derived via immunoSEQ multiplex PCR, lists solely in-frame clones and lacks some. Of about 63,000 clones detected, roughly 84% appear once; the ten largest clones hold around 8.5%. Germline V lookup: CDR1 MNHEY, CDR2 SVGAGI. V shed 4 bases and J 4 bases; nucleotides not matched to a gene: 9. This CDR3 is 16 amino acids long. Time point indicated: after dendritic cell vaccination, including at tumor progression/relapse. The clonotype was recovered from a human donor with glioblastoma. The chain links TRBV6-5 to TRBJ1-4; 7 bases are a match to TRBD1. The source material was blood, sampled after dendritic cell vaccination. The CDR3 protein is CASSLTDGTVNEKLFF. Here the CDR3 DNA reads TGTGCCAGCAGTTTAACTGACGGGACAGTTAATGAAAAACTGTTTTTT.